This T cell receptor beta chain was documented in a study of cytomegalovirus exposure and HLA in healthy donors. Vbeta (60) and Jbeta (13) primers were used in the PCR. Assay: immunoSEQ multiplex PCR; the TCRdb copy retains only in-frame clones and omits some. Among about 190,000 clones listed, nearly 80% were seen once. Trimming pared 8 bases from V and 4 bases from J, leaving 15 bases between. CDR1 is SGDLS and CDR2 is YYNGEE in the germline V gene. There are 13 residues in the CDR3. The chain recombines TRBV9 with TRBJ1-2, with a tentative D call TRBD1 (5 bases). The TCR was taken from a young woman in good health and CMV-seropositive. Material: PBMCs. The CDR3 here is CASGSTVGYGYTF. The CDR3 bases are TGTGCCAGTGGATCGACAGTAGGCTATGGCTACACCTTC. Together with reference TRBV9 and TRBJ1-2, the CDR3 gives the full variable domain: DSGVTQTPKHLITATGQRVTLRCSPRSGDLSVYWYQQSLDQGLQFLIQYYNGEERAKGNILERFSAQQFPDLHSELNLSSLELGDSALYFCASGSTVGYGYTFGSGTRLTVV.